This T cell receptor (beta chain) was recovered during a study of early T cells in non-severe SARS-CoV-2 infection. Across the study: Chains from this unsorted whole-blood bulk RNA could not be paired.

cDNA molecules, individually, were tagged with unique molecular identifiers. TCRdb reprocessed the 5' RACE reads with MiXCR, giving one entry per CDR3 protein. The sample has over 90,000 distinct CDR3 sequences; roughly 13% are singletons. Germline CDR1 DFQATT, CDR2 SNEGSKA (reference sequence). The CDR3 covers 15 residues. V lost 5 bases, J lost 7 bases, and 24 bases lay in between. What was sequenced was whole blood. The rearrangement joins TRBV20-1 to TRBJ2-7; D may be TRBD1 (6 bases). The sequence came from an adult who was a healthcare worker with PCR-confirmed SARS-CoV-2 infection or an uninfected control (not recorded which). CDR3 loop: CSASFPQGNTGEQYF. CDR3 in DNA: TGCAGTGCTTCCTTCCCTCAGGGGAATACGGGAGAGCAGTACTTC.